The T cell receptor beta chain under discussion was sequenced for a study of blood T cell repertoires in COVID-19. Method: immunoSEQ multiplex PCR; TCRdb's copy keeps in-frame clones and lacks some. Of 200,000 to 300,000 clones listed, around 87% are singletons. V was pared by 7 bases and J by 1 base, with 8 bases of the junction left unmatched. CDR1 is SNHLY and CDR2 is FYNNEI in the germline V gene. CDR3 length: 15 amino acids. This rearrangement joins TRBV2 to TRBJ2-5; 8 bases line up with TRBD2. The sample was peripheral blood. The sequence derives from a woman in her 70s with active or convalescent COVID-19. The CDR3 spells CASILGGGRQETQYF. In DNA, the CDR3 is TGTGCCAGCATCCTCGGCGGGGGGCGCCAAGAGACCCAGTACTTC.